This TCR beta chain stems from a study of monozygotic twins with inflammatory bowel disease. TCRdb reanalyzed the 5' RACE reads and collapses them to one entry per CDR3 protein, without DNA. Recorded for this sample: a few hundred thousand distinct CDR3 sequences. The sample was blood. This TCR derives from a human donor with ulcerative colitis or Crohn's disease, or a healthy co-twin of an affected twin (not recorded which).

Here the CDR3 reads CASSTYGSYGYTF. The chain links TRBV27 to TRBJ1-2. The CDR3 is made up of 13 amino acids. Germline-derived CDR1 and CDR2 are MNHEY and SMNVEV (reference sequence).